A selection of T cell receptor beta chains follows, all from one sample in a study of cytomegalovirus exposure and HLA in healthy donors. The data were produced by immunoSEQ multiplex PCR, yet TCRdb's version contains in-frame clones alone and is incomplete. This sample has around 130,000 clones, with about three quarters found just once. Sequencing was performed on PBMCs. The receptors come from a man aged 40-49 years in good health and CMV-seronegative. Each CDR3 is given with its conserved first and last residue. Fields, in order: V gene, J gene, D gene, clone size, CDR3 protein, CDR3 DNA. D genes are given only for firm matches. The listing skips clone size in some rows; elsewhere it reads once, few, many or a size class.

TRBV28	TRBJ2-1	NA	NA	CASSPDIDNEQFF	TGTGCCAGCAGTCCAGACATAGACAATGAGCAGTTCTTC
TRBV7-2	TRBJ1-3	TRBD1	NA	CASSLGQGNGNTIYF	TGTGCCAGCAGCCTGGGACAGGGGAACGGAAACACCATATATTTT
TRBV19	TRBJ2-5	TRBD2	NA	CASSIPGGTQETQYF	TGTGCCAGTAGTATCCCCGGGGGGACCCAAGAGACCCAATACTTC
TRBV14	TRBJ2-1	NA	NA	CASDPGGDEQFF	TGTGCCAGCGATCCGGGGGGCGATGAGCAGTTCTTC
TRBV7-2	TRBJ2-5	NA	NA	CASSLHRAQETQYF	TGTGCCAGCAGCTTACACAGGGCCCAAGAGACCCAGTACTTC
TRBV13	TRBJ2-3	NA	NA	CASTLREWPGDTQYF	TGTGCCAGCACCCTCCGGGAGTGGCCGGGGGATACGCAGTATTTT
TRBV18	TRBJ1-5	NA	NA	CASSPRTESGQPQHF	TGTGCCAGCTCACCAAGGACAGAAAGCGGTCAGCCCCAGCATTTT
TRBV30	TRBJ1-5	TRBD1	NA	CAWSALGQGYSNQPQHF	TGTGCCTGGAGCGCCCTGGGACAGGGATATAGCAATCAGCCCCAGCATTTT
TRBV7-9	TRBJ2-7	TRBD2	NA	CASSRAVNSGRAEYEQYF	TGTGCCAGCAGCCGCGCAGTGAATAGCGGGAGGGCGGAATACGAGCAGTACTTC
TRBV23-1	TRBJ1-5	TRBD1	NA	CASSQGQGFSNQPQHF	TGCGCCAGCAGTCAAGGACAGGGTTTCAGCAATCAGCCCCAGCATTTT
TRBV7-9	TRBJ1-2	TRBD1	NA	CSSSPRDRENYGYTF	TGTTCCAGCAGCCCCCGGGACAGGGAGAACTATGGCTACACCTTC
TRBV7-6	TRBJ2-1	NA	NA	CASSLVQEAGEQFF	TGTGCCAGCAGCTTAGTTCAAGAGGCCGGTGAGCAGTTCTTC
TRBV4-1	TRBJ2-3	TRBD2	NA	CASSQDPTSGGSTDTQYF	TGCGCCAGCAGCCAAGACCCGACTAGCGGGGGGAGCACAGATACGCAGTATTTT
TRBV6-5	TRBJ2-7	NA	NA	CASSYEFNTYEQYF	TGTGCCAGCAGTTACGAGTTCAATACCTACGAGCAGTACTTC
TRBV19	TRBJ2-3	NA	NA	CASSITGDTQYF	TGTGCCAGTAGTATCACCGGGGATACGCAGTATTTT
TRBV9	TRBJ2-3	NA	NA	CASSVGSDSYREYF	TGTGCCAGCAGCGTAGGTTCTGACTCCTACCGTGAATATTTT
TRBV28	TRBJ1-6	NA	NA	CASSSLETVIGSPLHF	TGTGCCAGCAGTTCGCTCGAGACAGTCATAGGCTCACCCCTCCACTTT
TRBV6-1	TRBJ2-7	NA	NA	CASSRGGSYEQYF	TGTGCCAGCAGCCGAGGGGGCTCCTACGAGCAGTACTTC
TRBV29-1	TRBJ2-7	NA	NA	CSVGGREGAYEQYF	TGCAGCGTTGGTGGCAGAGAGGGGGCCTACGAGCAGTACTTC
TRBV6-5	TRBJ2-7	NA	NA	CASSPYRANSYEQYF	TGTGCCAGCAGCCCGTACAGGGCTAATTCCTACGAGCAGTACTTC
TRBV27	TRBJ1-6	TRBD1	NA	CASSPAGWDRDNSPLHF	TGTGCCAGCAGTCCCGCCGGATGGGACAGGGACAATTCACCCCTCCACTTT
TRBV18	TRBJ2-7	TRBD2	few	CASSQTSGSSYEQYF	TGTGCCAGCTCGCAAACTAGCGGGAGTTCCTACGAGCAGTACTTC
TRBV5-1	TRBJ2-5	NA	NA	CASSLDVGEQETQYF	TGCGCCAGCAGCTTGGATGTCGGGGAACAAGAGACCCAGTACTTC
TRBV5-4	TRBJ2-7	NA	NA	CASSLSRAYEQYF	TGTGCCAGCAGCTTGTCTAGAGCCTACGAGCAGTACTTC
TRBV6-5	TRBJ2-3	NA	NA	CASMPGALPDTQYF	TGTGCCAGCATGCCAGGGGCCCTGCCAGATACGCAGTATTTT
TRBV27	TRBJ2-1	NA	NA	CASSFKGLTYNEQFF	TGTGCCAGCAGTTTTAAGGGACTCACATACAATGAGCAGTTCTTC
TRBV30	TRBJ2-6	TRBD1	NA	CAWSPGVYRGFRLSGANGLTF	TGTGCCTGGAGCCCGGGGGTGTACAGGGGGTTTCGACTCTCTGGGGCCAACGGCCTGACTTTC
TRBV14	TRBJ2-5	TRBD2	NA	CASSPFRGGRQETQYF	TGTGCCAGCAGCCCCTTTCGGGGGGGTCGCCAAGAGACCCAGTACTTC
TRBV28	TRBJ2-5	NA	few	CASSLGEWGLRDQYF	TGTGCCAGCAGTTTGGGGGAGTGGGGGCTACGGGACCAGTACTTC
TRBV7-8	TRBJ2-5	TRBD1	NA	CASSSTGGGETQYF	TGTGCCAGCAGCTCCACAGGGGGCGGGGAGACCCAGTACTTC
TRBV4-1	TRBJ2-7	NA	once	CASSQEPAGAWRYEQYF	TGCGCCAGCAGCCAAGAACCGGCAGGGGCTTGGCGCTACGAGCAGTACTTC
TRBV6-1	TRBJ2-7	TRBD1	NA	CASSVPTGGYEQYF	TGTGCCAGCAGTGTCCCGACAGGGGGCTACGAGCAGTACTTC
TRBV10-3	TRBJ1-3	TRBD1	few	CASYRQGSPSGNTIYF	TGTGCCTCATACCGACAGGGCTCTCCCTCTGGAAACACCATATATTTT
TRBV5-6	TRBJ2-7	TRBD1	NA	CASSSRDRELVQYF	TGTGCCAGCAGCTCCCGGGACAGGGAGTTGGTGCAGTACTTC
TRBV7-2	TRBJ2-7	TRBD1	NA	CASSPPGTGGLEQYF	TGTGCCAGCAGCCCCCCCGGGACAGGGGGCCTCGAGCAGTACTTC
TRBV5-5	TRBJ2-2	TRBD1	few	CASSQDEGAAGELFF	TGTGCCAGCAGCCAAGACGAGGGGGCGGCCGGGGAGCTGTTTTTT
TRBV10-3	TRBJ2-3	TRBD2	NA	CAISGLSSGGADTQYF	TGTGCCATCAGTGGTCTCTCTAGCGGGGGAGCAGATACGCAGTATTTT
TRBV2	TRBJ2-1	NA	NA	CASSEVSTGWQFF	TGTGCCAGCAGTGAAGTTTCAACAGGGTGGCAGTTCTTC
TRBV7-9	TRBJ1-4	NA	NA	CASSLGASGAHNEKLFF	TGTGCCAGCAGCTTAGGCGCTTCAGGTGCCCATAATGAAAAACTGTTTTTT
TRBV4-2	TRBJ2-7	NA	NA	CASSQDRTVSYEQYF	TGTGCCAGCAGCCAAGATCGGACAGTCTCCTACGAGCAGTACTTC
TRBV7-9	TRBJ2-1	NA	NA	CASSLSTEYNEQFF	TGTGCCAGCAGCTTATCGACAGAGTACAATGAGCAGTTCTTC
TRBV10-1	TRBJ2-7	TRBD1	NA	CASSGPGTGYYEQYF	TGCGCCAGCAGTGGACCCGGGACAGGATACTACGAGCAGTACTTC
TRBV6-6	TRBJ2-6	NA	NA	CASSYSSEAGANVLTF	TGTGCCAGCAGTTACTCGTCAGAGGCTGGGGCCAACGTCCTGACTTTC
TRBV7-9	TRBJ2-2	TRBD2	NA	CSSSASGRAGTGELFF	TGTTCCAGCAGTGCCTCCGGGAGGGCCGGCACCGGGGAGCTGTTTTTT